The clone carrying this T cell receptor (beta chain) was seen repeatedly, ten times or more. Researchers made TCR beta libraries by using iRepertoire HTBI primers and running Arm-PCR on CDR3 regions. Per the study methods: The samples included 62 TRBV and about 13 TRBJ segments. TCRdb processed the multiplex PCR reads anew with MiXCR; each CDR3 protein has one entry. TCRdb's processing, not the study's, gives the V and J calls here. The sample holds some 560,000 distinct CDR3 sequences, around 15% seen once. Germline assignment: CDR1 MNHEY and CDR2 SMNVEV (reference sequence). This CDR3 comprises 13 residues. With 4 bases removed from V and 3 bases from J, the gap between germline ends came to 10 bases. The time point here: newly diagnosed GD, antithyroid drugs for less than 3 months. Scientists built the TCR library using RNA that was extracted from PBMCs. The data were obtained in a study of regulatory T cells in long-lasting Graves disease.

This sample was also put to use in a study of T cells in Graves' hyperthyroidism and ophthalmopathy. That work adds: The HTBI primer set was used in a first-round RT-PCR of the TCR CDR3.

The specimen comprised peripheral blood mononuclear cells (PBMCs), sampled at new diagnosis, from a patient treated with antithyroid drugs. The genes are TRBV27 and TRBJ2-7; D call uncertain. The clonotype was recovered from a woman aged 35 to 60 with Graves disease. CDR3 protein: CASSYRKGYEQYF. The CDR3 bases are TGTGCCAGCAGTTACCGTAAGGGCTACGAGCAGTACTTC.